Below, 15 T cell receptor beta chains from the same sample are listed, as sequenced in a study of identical twins. TCRdb independently ran MiXCR on the 5' RACE reads; one entry per CDR3 protein. The data show about 450,000 distinct CDR3 sequences, around a sixth seen once. Sequenced: naive T cells sorted from blood. The receptors derive from a man aged 45 to 65 in good health.

This clonotype has more than one count but fewer than ten. The chain employs TRBV7-2 and TRBJ2-7, with D unclear. Trimming removed 4 bases from V and 0 bases from J, with 10 bases in between. This CDR3 is built from 14 residues. From germline, CDR1 is SGHTA and CDR2 FQGNSA. Written as DNA, the CDR3 is TGTGCCAGCAGCTCGATGATGATCTCCTACGAGCAGTACTTC. Encoded protein: CASSSMMISYEQYF.

This clonotype was detected a few times. The V and J genes are TRBV20-1 and TRBJ1-1; D is possibly TRBD1 (6 bases). V dropped 2 bases and J dropped 9 bases, with 10 bases sitting between them. Germline assignment: CDR1 DFQATT and CDR2 SNEGSKA (reference sequence). CDR3 length equals 11 residues. DNA of the CDR3: TGCAGTGCTAGAAATGACAGGAAAGCTTTCTTT. This translates into CSARNDRKAFF.

The chain uses TRBV2 and TRBJ2-1, with a tentative D call TRBD2 (5 bases). The CDR3 sequence is 13 residues long. CDR1 is SNHLY and CDR2 is FYNNEI in the germline V gene. Deletions cut 7 bases from V and 4 bases from J, with 11 bases between. For the CDR3, the DNA is TGTGCCAGCAAAGGACTGGCATACAATGAGCAGTTCTTC. This translates into CASKGLAYNEQFF. Full variable domain (remainder filled in from reference TRBV2 and TRBJ2-1): EPEVTQTPSHQVTQMGQEVILRCVPISNHLYFYWYRQILGQKVEFLVSFYNNEISEKSEIFDDQFSVERPDGSNFTLKIRSTKLEDSAMYFCASKGLAYNEQFFGPGTRLTVL.

This clonotype was seen more than once but under ten times. The chain has TRBV6-2 or TRBV6-3 and TRBJ2-1; 8 nucleotides align to TRBD1. The germline gives CDR1 MNHEY, CDR2 SVGEGT. This CDR3 region has 12 residues. V trimming: 7 bases; J trimming: 10 bases; junction bases outside the gene matches: 6. The CDR3 nucleotides read TGTGCCAGCAAGGGCAGGGGGCAGGAGCAGTTCTTC. This gives the protein CASKGRGQEQFF.

This chain joins TRBV5-1 and TRBJ1-2, with a possible D match to TRBD1 (6 bases). V was pared by 4 bases and J by 0 bases, with 13 bases between. The germline V gene has CDR1 SGHRS and CDR2 YFSETQ. The CDR3 loop spans 15 amino acids. CDR3 in amino acids: CASSLGAGPNYGYTF. The CDR3 region has the DNA TGCGCCAGCAGCCTGGGGGCAGGACCTAACTATGGCTACACCTTC. Looking up the rest from reference TRBV5-1 and TRBJ1-2 gives the full variable domain: KAGVTQTPRYLIKTRGQQVTLSCSPISGHRSVSWYQQTPGQGLQFLFEYFSETQRNKGNFPGRFSGRQFSNSRSEMNVSTLELGDSALYLCASSLGAGPNYGYTFGSGTRLTVV.

This clonotype was detected many times. V usage is TRBV7-9 and J usage is TRBJ2-2; no firm D call. Germline V CDR1 and CDR2: SEHNR, FQNEAQ (reference sequence). This CDR3 has 14 residues. Trimming took off 5 bases at V and 3 bases at J, with 10 bases between the two ends. The CDR3 here is CASSPNFYTGELFF. The CDR3 DNA reads as TGTGCCAGCAGCCCAAACTTCTACACCGGGGAGCTGTTTTTT.

This clonotype was counted at least ten times. The chain employs TRBV6-2 or TRBV6-3 and TRBJ2-1; 14 positions match TRBD2. The CDR3 covers 14 residues. With V trimmed by 7 bases and J by 13 bases, 9 bases remained unmatched. The germline V gene has CDR1 MNHEY and CDR2 SVGEGT. CDR3 protein: CASTPRLAGGPQFF. The CDR3 nucleotides are TGTGCCAGCACCCCTAGACTAGCGGGAGGGCCCCAGTTCTTC.

Concerning this clonotype itself: A much larger clone is a single base away; this may be a read error. CDR3: CASSLGTGGAQETQYF. The CDR3 nucleotides are TGCGCCAGCAGCTTGGGTACTGGCGGCGCCCAAGAGACCCAGTACTTC. V usage is TRBV5-1 and J usage is TRBJ2-5, with unresolved D. Per the germline V gene, CDR1 is SGHRS and CDR2 is YFSETQ. CDR3 size: 16 residues. Trimming shortened V by 0 bases and J by 1 base, and 13 bases separated the two germline ends.

In its sample, this clonotype was seen a few times. The V call is TRBV7-9, the J call TRBJ1-1; D is possibly TRBD1 (5 bases). This CDR3 comprises 13 residues. CDR1 is SEHNR and CDR2 is FQNEAQ in the germline V gene (reference sequence). V lost 0 bases and J lost 11, with 13 bases in between. The CDR3 sequence: CASSLASAGQAFF. CDR3 bases: TGTGCCAGCAGCTTAGCCTCGGCGGGGCAGGCTTTCTTT. The variable domain in full, completed from reference TRBV7-9 and TRBJ1-1, reads DTGVSQNPRHKITKRGQNVTFRCDPISEHNRLYWYRQTLGQGPEFLTYFQNEAQLEKSRLLSDRFSAERPKGSFSTLEIQRTEQGDSAMYLCASSLASAGQAFFGQGTRLTVV.

This clonotype was seen a few times. V and J are TRBV13 and TRBJ1-4; 8 nucleotides line up with TRBD1. The CDR3 consists of 15 residues. Per the germline V gene, CDR1 is PRHDT and CDR2 is FYEKMQ (reference sequence). With 4 bases clipped from V and 8 bases from J, the junction kept 9 bases outside the gene matches. The CDR3 DNA is TGTGCCAGCAGCTCATCCGGGACAGGCGGGGAAAAACTGTTTTTT. Translated: CASSSSGTGGEKLFF. The variable domain in full, with the rest retrieved from reference TRBV13 and TRBJ1-4, is AAGVIQSPRHLIKEKRETATLKCYPIPRHDTVYWYQQGPGQDPQFLISFYEKMQSDKGSIPDRFSAQQFSDYHSELNMSSLELGDSALYFCASSSSGTGGEKLFFGSGTQLSVL.

There are a few counts of this clonotype. The rearrangement joins TRBV7-2 to TRBJ1-1; no clear D. Germline CDR1 is SGHTA and CDR2 is FQGNSA. CDR3 length: 14 residues. V lost 5 bases, J lost 5 bases, and 15 bases lay in between. CDR3: CASSPRAGRTEAFF. The CDR3 nucleotides are TGTGCCAGCAGCCCCCGGGCAGGCCGAACTGAAGCTTTCTTT.

This clonotype was seen more than once but under ten times. For the CDR3, the DNA is TGTGCCAGCAGTTTAGCTGGGCTAGAGCAGTTCTTC. This encodes CASSLAGLEQFF. The chain employs TRBV12-3 or TRBV12-4 and TRBJ2-1; D remains unclear. Trimming left V 0 bases short and J 10 bases short, with 7 bases between. This CDR3 comprises 12 residues.

The V and J genes are TRBV23-1 and TRBJ1-5, with TRBD1 matching over 10 bases. TRBV23-1 is known as an ORF, though its function is uncertain. CDR3 length equals 16 residues. V was clipped by 3 bases and J by 4 bases; unmatched bases: 6. CDR3 sequence reads: CASSHRGTGANQPQHF. CDR3 bases: TGCGCCAGCAGTCACCGGGGGACAGGGGCAAATCAGCCCCAGCATTTT.

This clonotype turned up a few times. The chain joins TRBV7-8 to TRBJ2-5; either TRBD1 or TRBD2 may supply D (7 bases each). This CDR3 contains 17 residues. V was shortened by 4 bases and J by 0 bases, with 18 bases between the two germline ends. CDR1 is SGHVS and CDR2 is FQNEAQ in the germline V gene. The CDR3 DNA reads as TGTGCCAGCAGCTCCCGGGGCAGGGGGGGGAACCAAGAGACCCAGTACTTC. This encodes CASSSRGRGGNQETQYF.

This clonotype has more than one count but fewer than ten. The chain has TRBV20-1 and TRBJ2-3; TRBD1 agrees at 7 bases. The CDR3 contains 15 residues. With V trimmed by 6 bases and J by 6 bases, 15 bases remained unmatched. Per the germline V gene, CDR1 is DFQATT and CDR2 is SNEGSKA (reference sequence). DNA for the CDR3: TGCAGTGCAGGGGGCTCGGCTGTGGCGCCTGATACGCAGTATTTT. Residues: CSAGGSAVAPDTQYF.